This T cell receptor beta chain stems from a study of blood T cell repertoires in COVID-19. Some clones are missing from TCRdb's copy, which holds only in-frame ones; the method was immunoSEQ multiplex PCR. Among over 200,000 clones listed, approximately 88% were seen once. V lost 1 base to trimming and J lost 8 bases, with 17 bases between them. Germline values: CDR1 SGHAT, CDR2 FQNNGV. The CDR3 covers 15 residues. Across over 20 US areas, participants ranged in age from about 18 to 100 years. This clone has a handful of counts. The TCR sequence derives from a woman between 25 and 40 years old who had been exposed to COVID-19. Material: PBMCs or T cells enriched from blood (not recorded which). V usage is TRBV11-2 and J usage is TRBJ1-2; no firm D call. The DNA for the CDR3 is TGTGCCAGCAGCTTAGTTGCGGGCGGACTAAGCGGCTACACCTTC. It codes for CASSLVAGGLSGYTF.